Presented here are 11 T cell receptor beta chains from one specimen sequenced in a study of blood T cell repertoires in COVID-19. Repertoires were generated with immunoSEQ multiplex PCR, while TCRdb's copy carries only in-frame clones and drops some. The sample lists around 140,000 clones; around 80% were seen once. The sequencing sample was made of peripheral blood. Every receptor here comes from a woman of 80 years or more with active or convalescent COVID-19.

The rearrangement uses TRBV5-1 and TRBJ1-4; 9 positions agree with TRBD1. Germline V gene lookup returns CDR1 SGHRS and CDR2 YFSETQ. The CDR3 loop spans 18 amino acids. Losses at the gene ends were 0 bases for V and 2 bases for J; bases not matched to a gene: 8. CDR3 sequence reads: CASSLGDRAIWTNEKLFF. The CDR3 DNA reads as TGCGCCAGCAGCTTGGGGGACAGGGCCATATGGACTAATGAAAAACTGTTTTTT. Using reference TRBV5-1 and TRBJ1-4 for the parts outside the CDR3, the full variable domain is KAGVTQTPRYLIKTRGQQVTLSCSPISGHRSVSWYQQTPGQGLQFLFEYFSETQRNKGNFPGRFSGRQFSNSRSEMNVSTLELGDSALYLCASSLGDRAIWTNEKLFFGSGTQLSVL.

This clone has only a few counts. The chain has TRBV4-1 and TRBJ1-2, with D possibly TRBD1 on 5 matching bases. V was cut by 4 bases and J by 8 bases, with 26 bases left in between. This CDR3 comprises 17 residues. Germline CDR1 reads MGHRA; CDR2 reads YSYEKL. This chain's CDR3 is CASSPVGGRFTLWGYTF. The CDR3, as DNA: TGCGCCAGCAGCCCCGTCGGGGGTCGCTTCACCTTATGGGGCTACACCTTC.

The genes are TRBV5-1 and TRBJ1-5; 8 bases line up with TRBD1. Germline trimming cut 4 bases from V and 2 bases from J; bases unmatched to any gene: 2. This CDR3 is built from 14 residues. Germline assignment: CDR1 SGHRS and CDR2 YFSETQ. CDR3 DNA sequence: TGCGCCAGCAGCGAGACAGGGGGCAATCAGCCCCAGCATTTT. Translation: CASSETGGNQPQHF.

The chain joins TRBV12-3 or TRBV12-4 to TRBJ1-6; 12 bases fit TRBD1. The CDR3 consists of 13 residues. Trimming at V came to 6 bases and at J to 10 bases, leaving 1 base not matched to a gene. Written as DNA, the CDR3 is TGTGCCAGCAGCGGGACAGGGGGCTCACCCCTCCACTTT. As protein: CASSGTGGSPLHF.

The genes are TRBV5-4 and TRBJ2-5; tentatively, D is TRBD2 (5 bases). There are 15 residues in the CDR3. Trimming stripped 4 bases from V and 3 bases from J, with 16 bases between. In germline, CDR1 is SGHNT, CDR2 YYREEE (reference sequence). This CDR3 is CASSAMTTQKETQYF. The DNA for the CDR3 is TGTGCCAGCAGCGCGATGACTACGCAGAAAGAGACCCAGTACTTC.

The chain couples TRBV6-5 to TRBJ1-6; D is uncertain. The CDR3 extends over 13 amino acids. The ends were cut back, 5 bases at V and 13 bases at J, with 15 bases in the middle. The V gene's germline CDR1 is MNHEY and CDR2 SVGAGI. CDR3 DNA: TGTGCCAGCAGTCGCGATCTAGTTAACCCCCTCCACTTT. It is translated as CASSRDLVNPLHF.

The chain carries TRBV29-1 and TRBJ1-2; possibly TRBD1 for D (5 bases). The CDR3 length is 13 residues. The V and J ends lost 7 bases and 2 bases respectively, with 14 bases between them. Germline CDR1 SQVTM, CDR2 ANQGSEA. CDR3 sequence reads: CSGRLGGNYGYTF. CDR3 nucleotides: TGCAGCGGTAGATTGGGGGGAAACTATGGCTACACCTTC.

This clone was seen only a few times. The chain recombines TRBV23-1 with TRBJ1-5; D not resolved. TRBV23-1 counts as an open reading frame of uncertain function. CDR3 length equals 17 residues. V lost 1 base and J lost 2, with 15 bases in between. The CDR3 bases are TGCGCCAGCAGTCAATATCGACTCGTGGCACGCAATCAGCCCCAGCATTTT. It codes for CASSQYRLVARNQPQHF.

This clone came up a few times. This chain uses TRBV19 with TRBJ1-2; 9 bases are a match to TRBD1. CDR3 length equals 15 residues. Germline CDR1 is LNHDA and CDR2 is SQIVND (reference sequence). The junction had 14 bases not matched to a gene; V was cut back by 7 bases and J by 8 bases. Here the CDR3 reads CASISIGTGLSGYTF. As DNA, the CDR3 is TGTGCCAGTATCTCGATCGGGACAGGGCTATCCGGCTACACCTTC.

The chain employs TRBV5-5 and TRBJ2-3; TRBD2 aligns across 12 bases. V shed 3 bases, J shed 2 bases, and the junction held 4 bases outside the gene matches. Germline CDR1 and CDR2: SGHKS and YYEKEE (reference sequence). This CDR3 is built from 16 residues. CDR3 nucleotides: TGTGCCAGCAGCTCACTAGCGGGGGGTTCCACAGATACGCAGTATTTT. The encoded protein is CASSSLAGGSTDTQYF.

The V gene is TRBV5-6, the J gene TRBJ1-2; D is possibly TRBD1 (5 bases). Trimming removed 0 bases at V and 3 bases at J, with 9 bases between. Germline V gives CDR1 SGHDT, CDR2 YYEEEE. This CDR3 region has 14 residues. CDR3 nucleotide sequence: TGTGCCAGCAGCTTGGGACAGAACGACTATGGCTACACCTTC. This gives the protein CASSLGQNDYGYTF. Full variable domain (missing parts from reference TRBV5-6 and TRBJ1-2): DAGVTQSPTHLIKTRGQQVTLRCSPKSGHDTVSWYQQALGQGPQFIFQYYEEEERQRGNFPDRFSGHQFPNYSSELNVNALLLGDSALYLCASSLGQNDYGYTFGSGTRLTVV.